Detailed here is one TCR beta chain. Its antigen remains unknown. This entry is derived from a study of vaccination and CD4 T cells after COVID-19. Once obtained from cultured CD4+ T cells, the DNA was sequenced using the Oncomine TCR Beta short-read assay. Via MiXCR, TCRdb re-called the PCR reads, giving one row per CDR3 protein. This sample has roughly 8,600 distinct CDR3 sequences; 45% to 55% occur once, and the top ten carry about half. Noted treatment: roughly 10-day PBMC culture with coronavirus spike peptide pools or control peptides (ViraFEST assay). This clonotype was sampled from a human donor who had recovered from COVID-19. Sequencing was performed on CD4+ T cells from blood, cultured in vitro.

The CDR3 bases are TGTGCCTGGAGTGTATTACTGGCGGGGGGGAGAGATACGCAGTATTTT. Its translation: CAWSVLLAGGRDTQYF. The chain uses TRBV30 and TRBJ2-3; 9 positions match TRBD2. The germline gives CDR1 GTSNPN, CDR2 SVGIG (reference sequence). The CDR3 extends over 16 amino acids. Germline trimming cut 0 bases from V and 5 bases from J; bases unmatched to any gene: 9.